The 20 T cell receptor beta chains presented below share a single source sample, sequenced in a study of T cells in Graves' hyperthyroidism and ophthalmopathy. RNA transcripts yielded amplified TCR beta CDR3 regions. HTBI primers were the set used in a first-round RT-PCR of the TCR CDR3. Using its own MiXCR run on the multiplex PCR reads, TCRdb lists one record per CDR3 protein. The repertoire consists of about 250,000 distinct CDR3 sequences, with over 20% occurring once and the leading ten covering 50% to 75%. What was sequenced was blood. The origin of the receptors is a man aged 30-40 years with Graves' ophthalmopathy.

In this sample, this clonotype turned up a few times. V and J are TRBV28 and TRBJ1-5; D unclear. V was shortened by 6 bases and J by 0 bases, with 6 bases between the two germline ends. CDR3 length equals 13 residues. Germline CDR1 and CDR2: MDHEN and SYDVKM. CDR3 coding DNA: TGTGCCAGCAGGCCCGATAGCAATCAGCCCCAGCATTTT. Translating it yields CASRPDSNQPQHF.

This clonotype showed up many times. The chain is built from TRBV5-1 and TRBJ2-2, with D uncertain. The CDR3 has 13 residues. Germline V gene sequence: CDR1 SGHRS, CDR2 YFSETQ. The V end was cut by 3 bases, the J end by 3 bases, with 6 bases between. CDR3 residues: CASSSTDTGELFF. The DNA of the CDR3 is TGCGCCAGCAGCTCTACGGACACCGGGGAGCTGTTTTTT.

This clonotype was recorded many times. The J gene is TRBJ1-1, the V gene TRBV12-3 or TRBV12-4; a weak D match, TRBD1 (6 bases). The CDR3 sequence is 14 residues long. Trimming took 5 bases from V and 5 from J, leaving 15 bases between them. The DNA for the CDR3 is TGTGCCAGCAGTCCTAGCCAGGGGTGGACTGAAGCTTTCTTT. It codes for CASSPSQGWTEAFF.

This chain uses TRBV2 with TRBJ2-2; no clear D gene. The CDR3 has 15 amino acids. V dropped 2 bases and J dropped 6 bases, with 13 bases sitting between them. Germline assignment: CDR1 SNHLY and CDR2 FYNNEI. The DNA of the CDR3 is TGTGCCAGCAGTGAAATGGGGATGAGTCCCGGGGAGCTGTTTTTT. This encodes CASSEMGMSPGELFF.

This clonotype was counted a few times. The rearrangement links TRBV3-1 to TRBJ2-7; the match to TRBD1 covers 9 bases. The CDR3 has 16 residues. V lost 4 bases and J lost 3; bases outside the gene matches: 10. CDR1 LGHDT and CDR2 YNNKEL come from the germline V gene (reference sequence). The CDR3 bases are TGTGCCAGCAGCCTATCGGACAGGGGAGAACTCTACGAGCAGTACTTC. Protein product: CASSLSDRGELYEQYF.

This clonotype was counted a few times. This chain uses TRBV3-1 with TRBJ2-3; tentative D call: TRBD1 (6 bases). The CDR3 runs 17 residues. V was cut by 1 base and J by 5 bases, with 19 bases left in between. CDR1 is LGHDT and CDR2 is YNNKEL in the germline V gene (reference sequence). CDR3 DNA sequence: TGTGCCAGCAGCCAAGCCTTGAGGGGCCCCAGGGGAGATACGCAGTATTTT. It translates to CASSQALRGPRGDTQYF.

The chain carries TRBV6-4 and TRBJ2-2, with D perhaps matching TRBD1 (6 bases). The germline V gene encodes CDR1 MRHNA and CDR2 SNTAGT. The CDR3 sequence is 14 residues long. V was shortened by 4 bases and J by 6 bases, with 12 bases between the two germline ends. DNA for the CDR3: TGTGCCAGCAGTGGTCAGGGGTCTGCCGGGGAGCTGTTTTTT. It is translated as CASSGQGSAGELFF.

The J gene is TRBJ2-5, the V gene TRBV9; unclear D gene. The germline gives CDR1 SGDLS, CDR2 YYNGEE. The CDR3 has 15 amino acids. V lost 1 base and J lost 1, with 11 bases in between. CDR3 sequence reads: CASSVYGRSQETQYF. The CDR3 nucleotides are TGTGCCAGCAGCGTATACGGGCGCTCCCAAGAGACCCAGTACTTC.

This clonotype occurred many times. The gene calls are TRBV28 and TRBJ2-7; TRBD2 agrees at 8 bases. The junction had 7 bases not matched to a gene; V was cut back by 2 bases and J by 1 base. CDR3 size: 16 residues. In germline, CDR1 is MDHEN, CDR2 SYDVKM. The CDR3, as DNA: TGTGCCAGCAGTTTAGGGGCTAGCGGGCGTTCCTACGAGCAGTACTTC. Its translation: CASSLGASGRSYEQYF.

V usage is TRBV7-9 and J usage is TRBJ2-1, with D unclear. Trimming took off 2 bases at V and 6 bases at J, with 8 bases between the two ends. Germline V CDR1 and CDR2: SEHNR, FQNEAQ (reference sequence). There are 13 residues in the CDR3. The CDR3 region has the DNA TGTGCCAGCAGCTTAAGCCCCATCAATGAGCAGTTCTTC. Its protein is CASSLSPINEQFF.

V usage is TRBV7-9 and J usage is TRBJ2-2; possibly TRBD2 for D (5 bases). This CDR3 is 13 amino acids long. The V end lost 4 bases, the J end lost 7 bases, and 10 bases lay between the germline ends. From germline, CDR1 is SEHNR and CDR2 FQNEAQ (reference sequence). CDR3 nucleotides: TGTGCCAGCAGCTCGCCAGCGGACGGGGAGCTGTTTTTT. Its protein is CASSSPADGELFF. The entire variable domain, with the rest obtained from reference TRBV7-9 and TRBJ2-2, is as follows: DTGVSQNPRHKITKRGQNVTFRCDPISEHNRLYWYRQTLGQGPEFLTYFQNEAQLEKSRLLSDRFSAERPKGSFSTLEIQRTEQGDSAMYLCASSSPADGELFFGEGSRLTVL.

The V gene is TRBV9, the J gene TRBJ2-3; D uncertain. CDR1 and CDR2 (germline): SGDLS, YYNGEE. V was cut by 1 base and J by 3 bases, with 9 bases left in between. The CDR3 covers 14 residues. The CDR3 nucleotides are TGTGCCAGCAGCGTATCCGTTACGACAGATACGCAGTATTTT. Its protein product is CASSVSVTTDTQYF.

The V gene is TRBV27, the J gene TRBJ2-1, with D uncertain. Germline CDR1 reads MNHEY; CDR2 reads SMNVEV (reference sequence). This CDR3 comprises 15 residues. The V and J ends lost 1 base and 2 bases respectively, with 9 bases between them. CDR3 residues: CASSLFYRAYNEQFF. CDR3 coding DNA: TGTGCCAGCAGTTTATTCTACCGAGCCTACAATGAGCAGTTCTTC.

The chain carries TRBV20-1 and TRBJ1-5; unclear D gene. The CDR3 length is 14 residues. From germline, CDR1 is DFQATT and CDR2 SNEGSKA (reference sequence). V was cut by 0 bases and J by 2 bases, with 8 bases left in between. CDR3 protein: CSARDRAGNQPQHF. The CDR3 nucleotides are TGCAGTGCTAGAGATAGGGCGGGCAATCAGCCCCAGCATTTT.

This clonotype appeared a few times. The CDR3 region has the DNA TGTGCCAGCAGTAGGCTCGGCTCTGGAAACACCATATATTTT. Its translation: CASSRLGSGNTIYF. The gene calls are TRBV13 and TRBJ1-3; D is uncertain. V was cut by 6 bases and J by 0 bases, with 9 bases left in between. From germline, CDR1 is PRHDT and CDR2 FYEKMQ (reference sequence). The CDR3 runs 14 residues.

This clonotype has only a few counts. The rearrangement joins TRBV9 to TRBJ2-7; 11 bases match TRBD2. The CDR3 is 16 residues long. The V gene end was trimmed by 0 bases and the J gene end by 5 bases; junction bases not matched to a gene: 7. CDR1 and CDR2 from the germline V gene are SGDLS and YYNGEE. The CDR3, as DNA: TGTGCCAGCAGCGTAGCGCTAGCGGGAGGATGGGACGAGCAGTACTTC. It is translated as CASSVALAGGWDEQYF.

The sample holds a few counts of this clonotype. The chain joins TRBV18 to TRBJ2-2; 7 positions match TRBD1. The CDR3 runs 16 residues. Trimming cost V 2 bases and J 2 bases; bases outside gene matches: 5. CDR1 and CDR2 from the germline V gene are KGHSH and LQKENI. The CDR3 sequence is CASSPDRARNTGELFF. The DNA for the CDR3 is TGTGCCAGCTCACCAGACAGGGCGAGAAACACCGGGGAGCTGTTTTTT.

This clonotype was picked up many times. For the CDR3, the DNA is TGTGCCTTAAATGACAGGGGTGAGCAGTTCTTC. The encoded protein is CALNDRGEQFF. The chain is built from TRBV30 and TRBJ2-1; 8 bases map to TRBD1. The J segment lost 9 bases and the V segment lost 7 bases, leaving 5 bases of the junction unmatched. Per germline, CDR1 GTSNPN and CDR2 SVGIG (reference sequence). The CDR3 contains 11 residues. The full variable domain, with the rest looked up from reference TRBV30 and TRBJ2-1, is SQTIHQWPATLVQPVGSPLSLECTVEGTSNPNLYWYRQAAGRGLQLLFYSVGIGQISSEVPQNLSASRPQDRQFILSSKKLLLSDSGFYLCALNDRGEQFFGPGTRLTVL.

In its sample, this clonotype was seen many times. The chain has TRBV7-8 and TRBJ2-2; TRBD2 agrees at 8 bases. Germline V gene sequence: CDR1 SGHVS, CDR2 FQNEAQ. This CDR3 is built from 15 residues. Trimming at V came to 9 bases and at J to 6 bases, leaving 12 bases not matched to a gene. The CDR3 DNA follows: TGTGCCAGTGGGTCTTTGGCGGGAGGCCCCGGGGAGCTGTTTTTT. Encoded protein: CASGSLAGGPGELFF.

The chain is built from TRBV5-4 and TRBJ2-7; D tentatively reads TRBD1 or TRBD2 (5 bases each). Germline CDR1 reads SGHNT; CDR2 reads YYREEE (reference sequence). Trimming took 2 bases from V and 5 from J, leaving 11 bases between them. The CDR3 is 13 amino acids. The CDR3 protein is CASSLVGVDEQYF. CDR3 nucleotide sequence: TGTGCCAGCAGCTTAGTGGGGGTGGACGAGCAGTACTTC. Filled out from reference TRBV5-4 and TRBJ2-7, the complete variable domain reads ETGVTQSPTHLIKTRGQQVTLRCSSQSGHNTVSWYQQALGQGPQFIFQYYREEENGRGNFPPRFSGLQFPNYSSELNVNALELDDSALYLCASSLVGVDEQYFGPGTRLTVT.